Listed below are T cell receptor beta chains from one sample, sequenced in a study of T cell changes during pregnancy in multiple sclerosis. The method was immunoSEQ multiplex PCR; TCRdb's version includes in-frame clones alone and lacks a portion of them. The sample has around 50,000 clones, 92% seen once. Specimen: CD4+ T cells from peripheral blood mononuclear cells, collected after pregnancy. Every receptor here comes from a female donor with multiple sclerosis, enrolled in a pregnancy study. The CDR3 runs from the conserved cysteine through the conserved F or W. D genes are given only for firm matches. A clone size is listed for some rows: how often the clone was seen (once, few, many), or a class if it is expanded.

J gene: TRBJ2-3
D gene: TRBD2
clone size: NA
V gene: TRBV4-2
CDR3 protein: CASSQEGQGGDTQYF
CDR3 DNA: TGTGCCAGCAGCCAAGAGGGTCAGGGAGGGGATACGCAGTATTTT

J gene: TRBJ2-7
D gene: TRBD2
clone size: NA
V gene: TRBV27
CDR3 protein: CASSRALAGEWEQYF
CDR3 DNA: TGTGCCAGCAGCCGAGCCTTAGCGGGGGAGTGGGAGCAGTACTTC

J gene: TRBJ1-6
D gene: NA
clone size: NA
V gene: TRBV19
CDR3 protein: CASSMLQGGTIGSPLHF
CDR3 DNA: TGTGCCAGTAGTATGTTACAGGGAGGGACCATTGGCTCACCCCTCCACTTT

J gene: TRBJ2-3
D gene: NA
clone size: NA
V gene: TRBV20-1
CDR3 protein: CSAGVTQYF
CDR3 DNA: TGCAGTGCAGGAGTTACGCAGTATTTT

J gene: TRBJ2-1
D gene: TRBD2
clone size: NA
V gene: TRBV4-1
CDR3 protein: CASSQVTSGGAVFYNEQFF
CDR3 DNA: TGCGCCAGCAGCCAAGTGACTAGCGGGGGGGCCGTGTTCTACAATGAGCAGTTCTTC

J gene: TRBJ2-6
D gene: NA
clone size: NA
V gene: TRBV7-2
CDR3 protein: CASSLSVAGANVLTF
CDR3 DNA: TGTGCCAGCAGCTTATCAGTCGCTGGGGCCAACGTCCTGACTTTC

J gene: TRBJ2-3
D gene: NA
clone size: NA
V gene: TRBV30
CDR3 protein: CAWRQSSTDTQYF
CDR3 DNA: TGTGCCTGGAGACAGTCTAGCACAGATACGCAGTATTTT

J gene: TRBJ2-3
D gene: NA
clone size: once
V gene: TRBV2
CDR3 protein: CASRTTTDTQYF
CDR3 DNA: TGTGCCAGCAGAACAACAACAGATACGCAGTATTTT

J gene: TRBJ2-3
D gene: TRBD2
clone size: NA
V gene: TRBV5-1
CDR3 protein: CASSSRTSGSTDTQYF
CDR3 DNA: TGCGCCAGCAGCTCACGGACTAGCGGGAGCACAGATACGCAGTATTTT

J gene: TRBJ2-3
D gene: NA
clone size: few
V gene: TRBV27
CDR3 protein: CASSLRTAGLTDTQYF
CDR3 DNA: TGTGCCAGCAGTTTACGGACGGCCGGACTCACAGATACGCAGTATTTT

J gene: TRBJ1-5
D gene: TRBD1
clone size: once
V gene: TRBV7-2
CDR3 protein: CASSSDRRQPQHF
CDR3 DNA: TGTGCCAGCAGCTCGGACAGGAGGCAGCCCCAGCATTTT

J gene: TRBJ1-4
D gene: NA
clone size: few
V gene: TRBV28
CDR3 protein: CASSYGATNEKLFF
CDR3 DNA: TGTGCCAGCAGTTACGGGGCAACTAATGAAAAACTGTTTTTT

J gene: TRBJ2-5
D gene: TRBD2
clone size: NA
V gene: TRBV4-3
CDR3 protein: CASSQGINGGAPETQYF
CDR3 DNA: TGCGCCAGCAGCCAAGGAATAAACGGGGGGGCGCCGGAGACCCAGTACTTC

J gene: TRBJ1-1
D gene: NA
clone size: NA
V gene: TRBV7-2
CDR3 protein: CASSFTGTPYTEAFF
CDR3 DNA: TGTGCCAGCAGTTTCACCGGGACACCCTACACTGAAGCTTTCTTT

J gene: TRBJ1-6
D gene: NA
clone size: NA
V gene: TRBV27
CDR3 protein: CASSSGEALYNSPLHF
CDR3 DNA: TGTGCCAGCAGTTCAGGGGAAGCCCTGTATAATTCACCCCTCCACTTT

J gene: TRBJ1-5
D gene: NA
clone size: NA
V gene: TRBV19
CDR3 protein: CASSNFGDNQPQHF
CDR3 DNA: TGTGCCAGTAGTAACTTCGGGGACAATCAGCCCCAGCATTTT

J gene: TRBJ2-2
D gene: TRBD2
clone size: NA
V gene: TRBV7-3
CDR3 protein: CASSPGGLTGELFF
CDR3 DNA: TGTGCCAGCAGCCCGGGGGGGCTCACCGGGGAGCTGTTTTTT

J gene: TRBJ1-2
D gene: TRBD1
clone size: NA
V gene: TRBV4-2
CDR3 protein: CASSQSSGTGGYGYTF
CDR3 DNA: TGTGCCAGCAGCCAAAGTTCCGGGACAGGGGGCTATGGCTACACCTTC

J gene: TRBJ1-3
D gene: NA
clone size: few
V gene: TRBV4-2
CDR3 protein: CASSSAGVGGNTIYF
CDR3 DNA: TGTGCCAGCAGCTCAGCAGGGGTGGGGGGAAACACCATATATTTT

J gene: TRBJ2-1
D gene: NA
clone size: NA
V gene: TRBV7-2
CDR3 protein: CASTWANEQFF
CDR3 DNA: TGTGCCAGCACCTGGGCCAATGAGCAGTTCTTC

J gene: TRBJ1-6
D gene: TRBD1
clone size: few
V gene: TRBV2
CDR3 protein: CASRLPGQDNSPLHF
CDR3 DNA: TGTGCCAGCAGGCTGCCGGGACAGGATAATTCACCCCTCCACTTT

J gene: TRBJ2-5
D gene: NA
clone size: NA
V gene: TRBV5-1
CDR3 protein: CASSLIPGSLAEETQYF
CDR3 DNA: TGCGCCAGCAGCTTGATACCAGGGTCGCTGGCTGAAGAGACCCAGTACTTC

J gene: TRBJ2-1
D gene: TRBD1
clone size: NA
V gene: TRBV5-5
CDR3 protein: CASSPLGQASGYNEQFF
CDR3 DNA: TGTGCCAGCAGCCCCCTGGGACAGGCAAGCGGCTACAATGAGCAGTTCTTC

J gene: TRBJ1-6
D gene: NA
clone size: few
V gene: TRBV6-6
CDR3 protein: CASTLYNSPLHF
CDR3 DNA: TGTGCCAGCACCTTGTATAATTCACCCCTCCACTTT

J gene: TRBJ1-1
D gene: NA
clone size: few
V gene: TRBV9
CDR3 protein: CASSPGLYGEAFF
CDR3 DNA: TGTGCCAGCAGCCCAGGGTTATACGGTGAAGCTTTCTTT

J gene: TRBJ2-2
D gene: TRBD2
clone size: few
V gene: TRBV9
CDR3 protein: CASSYTLAGGRVPGELFF
CDR3 DNA: TGTGCCAGCAGCTACACCTTAGCGGGGGGGCGTGTCCCCGGGGAGCTGTTTTTT

J gene: TRBJ1-2
D gene: TRBD1
clone size: NA
V gene: TRBV29-1
CDR3 protein: CSVGQGVDYGYTF
CDR3 DNA: TGCAGCGTTGGACAGGGGGTTGACTATGGCTACACCTTC

J gene: TRBJ1-2
D gene: NA
clone size: NA
V gene: TRBV2
CDR3 protein: CASSEQVGYTF
CDR3 DNA: TGTGCCAGCAGTGAACAGGTCGGCTACACCTTC